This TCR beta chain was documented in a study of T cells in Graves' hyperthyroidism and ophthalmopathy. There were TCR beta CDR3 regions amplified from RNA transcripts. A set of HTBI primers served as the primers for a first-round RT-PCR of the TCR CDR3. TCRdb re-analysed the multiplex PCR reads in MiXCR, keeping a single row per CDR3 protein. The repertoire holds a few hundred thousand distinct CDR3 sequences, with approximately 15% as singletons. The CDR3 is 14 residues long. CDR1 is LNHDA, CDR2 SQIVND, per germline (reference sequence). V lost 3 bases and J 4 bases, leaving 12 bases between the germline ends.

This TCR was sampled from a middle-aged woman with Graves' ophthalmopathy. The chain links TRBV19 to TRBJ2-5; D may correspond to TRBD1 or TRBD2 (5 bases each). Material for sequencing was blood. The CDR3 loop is CASSMVWGRETQYF. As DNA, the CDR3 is TGTGCCAGTAGTATGGTCTGGGGGAGAGAGACCCAGTACTTC.